This T cell receptor (beta chain) was captured in a study of blood T cell repertoires in COVID-19. Participant ages covered about 18 to 89 years across some 25 US areas. Using immunoSEQ multiplex PCR, the repertoire was profiled, and TCRdb retains in-frame clones only, with some absent. This sample yields approximately 190,000 clones, of which 65% to 85% are seen a single time; 3% to 3.5% belongs to the top ten. Germline V gene data show CDR1 as SGHVS and CDR2 as FQNEAQ. The CDR3 covers 13 residues. V gave up 6 bases and J gave up 1 base, with 9 bases separating them. This receptor was taken from a young woman who had been exposed to COVID-19. The sequenced sample was PBMCs or T cells enriched from blood (not recorded which). The chain employs TRBV7-8 and TRBJ1-1, with a tentative D call TRBD1 (5 bases). CDR3 nucleotide sequence: TGTGCCAGCAGATTGACAGAGAACACTGAAGCTTTCTTT. Its translation: CASRLTENTEAFF.